The clone carrying this T cell receptor (beta chain) was found a few times. Its antigen remains unknown. Using MiXCR, TCRdb re-called clones from the PCR reads. The sample has 39,000 or so clones; over 40% are singletons. No patient received treatment before thyroid surgery. This sample is drawn from a study of metastatic and nonmetastatic thyroid tumors. Study-wide background: The study looked at repertoires side by side in blood and in tumor or nodule tissue from malignant and benign thyroid patients.

Study-level findings and limits: Compared with benign nodules, malignant thyroid tumors were reported to have significantly higher TCR beta diversity in both blood and tumor.

Sequenced: tumor tissue. The receptor was derived from a male donor with papillary thyroid cancer or a benign thyroid nodule (not recorded which). Some clones in this sample may be carry-over from other donors' samples.

For the CDR3, the DNA is TGTGCCATCCTAGGGGGGACTACCTACGAGCAGTACTTC. Amino acid sequence: CAILGGTTYEQYF. The V call is TRBV10-3, the J call TRBJ2-7, with D perhaps matching TRBD2 (7 bases). Germline CDR1 reads ENHRY; CDR2 reads SYGVKD. V lost 8 bases and J 2 bases, leaving 13 bases between the germline ends. The length of the CDR3 is 13 residues.